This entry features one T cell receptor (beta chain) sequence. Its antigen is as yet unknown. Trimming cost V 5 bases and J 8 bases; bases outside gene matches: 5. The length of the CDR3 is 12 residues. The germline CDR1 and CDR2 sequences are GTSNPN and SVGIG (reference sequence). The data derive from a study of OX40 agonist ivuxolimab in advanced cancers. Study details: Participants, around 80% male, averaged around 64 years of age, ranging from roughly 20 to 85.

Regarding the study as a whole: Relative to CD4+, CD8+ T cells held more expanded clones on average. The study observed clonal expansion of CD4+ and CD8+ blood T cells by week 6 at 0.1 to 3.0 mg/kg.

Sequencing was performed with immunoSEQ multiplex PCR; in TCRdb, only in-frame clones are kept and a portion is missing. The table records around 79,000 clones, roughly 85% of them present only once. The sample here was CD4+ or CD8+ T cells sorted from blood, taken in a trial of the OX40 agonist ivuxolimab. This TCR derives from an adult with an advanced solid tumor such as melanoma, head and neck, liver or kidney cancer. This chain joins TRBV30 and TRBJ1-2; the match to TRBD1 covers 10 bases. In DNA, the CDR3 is TGTGCCTGGGGGGACAGGGGATTGGGCTACACCTTC. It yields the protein CAWGDRGLGYTF. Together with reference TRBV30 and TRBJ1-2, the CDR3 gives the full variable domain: SQTIHQWPATLVQPVGSPLSLECTVEGTSNPNLYWYRQAAGRGLQLLFYSVGIGQISSEVPQNLSASRPQDRQFILSSKKLLLSDSGFYLCAWGDRGLGYTFGSGTRLTVV.